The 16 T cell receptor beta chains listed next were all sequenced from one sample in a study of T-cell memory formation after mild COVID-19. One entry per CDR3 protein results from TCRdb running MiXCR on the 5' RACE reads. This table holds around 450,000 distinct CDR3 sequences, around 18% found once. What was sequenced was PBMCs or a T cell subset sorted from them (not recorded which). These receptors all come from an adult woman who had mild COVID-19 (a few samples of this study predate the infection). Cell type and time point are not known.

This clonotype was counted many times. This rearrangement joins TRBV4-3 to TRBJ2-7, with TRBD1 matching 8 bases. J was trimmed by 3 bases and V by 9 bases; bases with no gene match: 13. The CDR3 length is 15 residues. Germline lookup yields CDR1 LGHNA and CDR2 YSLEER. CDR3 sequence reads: CASSKSGGQGYEQYF. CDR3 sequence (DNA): TGCGCCAGTTCCAAATCCGGCGGACAGGGCTACGAGCAGTACTTC.

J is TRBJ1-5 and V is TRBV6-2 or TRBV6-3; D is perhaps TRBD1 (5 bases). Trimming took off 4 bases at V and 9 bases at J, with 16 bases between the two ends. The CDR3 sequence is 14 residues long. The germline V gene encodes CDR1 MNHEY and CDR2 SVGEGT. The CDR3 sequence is CASSSGTEQGPQHF. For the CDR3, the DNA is TGTGCCAGCAGTTCCGGGACGGAGCAGGGGCCCCAGCATTTT.

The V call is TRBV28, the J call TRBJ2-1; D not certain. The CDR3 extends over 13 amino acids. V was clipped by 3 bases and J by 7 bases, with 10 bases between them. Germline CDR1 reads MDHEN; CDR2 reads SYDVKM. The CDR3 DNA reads TGTGCCAGCAGTTTTCCCCCATTAAATGAGCAGTTCTTC. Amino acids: CASSFPPLNEQFF. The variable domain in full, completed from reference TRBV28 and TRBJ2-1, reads DVKVTQSSRYLVKRTGEKVFLECVQDMDHENMFWYRQDPGLGLRLIYFSYDVKMKEKGDIPEGYSVSREKKERFSLILESASTNQTSMYLCASSFPPLNEQFFGPGTRLTVL.

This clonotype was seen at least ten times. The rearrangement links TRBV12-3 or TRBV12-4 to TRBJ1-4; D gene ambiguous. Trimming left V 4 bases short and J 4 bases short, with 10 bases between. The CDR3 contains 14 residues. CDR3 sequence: CASSYVNYNEKLFF. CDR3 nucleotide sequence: TGTGCCAGCAGTTATGTAAACTATAATGAAAAACTGTTTTTT.

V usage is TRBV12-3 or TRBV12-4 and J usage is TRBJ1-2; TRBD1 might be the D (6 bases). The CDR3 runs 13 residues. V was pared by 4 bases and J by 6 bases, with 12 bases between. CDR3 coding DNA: TGTGCCAGCAGTTCAAACAGGGTCCATGGCTACACCTTC. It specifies CASSSNRVHGYTF.

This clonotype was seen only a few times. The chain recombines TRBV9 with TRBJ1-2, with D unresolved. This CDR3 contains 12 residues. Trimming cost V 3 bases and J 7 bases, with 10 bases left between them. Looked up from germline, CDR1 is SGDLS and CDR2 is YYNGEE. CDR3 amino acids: CASSADGLGYTF. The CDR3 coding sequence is TGTGCCAGCAGCGCGGACGGGCTTGGCTACACCTTC.

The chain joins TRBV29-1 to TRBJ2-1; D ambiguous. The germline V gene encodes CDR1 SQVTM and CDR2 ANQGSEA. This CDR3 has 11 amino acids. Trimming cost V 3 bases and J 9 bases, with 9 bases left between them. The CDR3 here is CSVDPSIEQFF. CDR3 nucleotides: TGCAGCGTTGACCCCAGCATTGAGCAGTTCTTC.

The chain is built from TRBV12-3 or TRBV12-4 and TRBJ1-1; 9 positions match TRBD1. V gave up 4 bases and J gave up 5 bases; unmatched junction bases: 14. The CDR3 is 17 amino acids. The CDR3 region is CASSSTGTGWSRTEAFF. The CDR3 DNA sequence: TGTGCCAGCAGTTCAACCGGGACAGGGTGGTCACGAACTGAAGCTTTCTTT.

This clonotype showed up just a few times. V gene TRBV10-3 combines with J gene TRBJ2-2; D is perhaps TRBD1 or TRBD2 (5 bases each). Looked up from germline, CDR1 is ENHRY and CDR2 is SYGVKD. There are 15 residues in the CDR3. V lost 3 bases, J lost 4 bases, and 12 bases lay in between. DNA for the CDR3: TGTGCCATCAGTGATAGGGGACCACCCACCGGGGAGCTGTTTTTT. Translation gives CAISDRGPPTGELFF.

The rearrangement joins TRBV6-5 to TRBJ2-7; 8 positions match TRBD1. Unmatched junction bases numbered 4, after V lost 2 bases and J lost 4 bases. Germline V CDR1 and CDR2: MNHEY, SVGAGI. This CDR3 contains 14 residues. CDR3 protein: CASSYRDRRYEQYF. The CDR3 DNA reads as TGTGCCAGCAGTTACCGGGACAGGAGGTACGAGCAGTACTTC.

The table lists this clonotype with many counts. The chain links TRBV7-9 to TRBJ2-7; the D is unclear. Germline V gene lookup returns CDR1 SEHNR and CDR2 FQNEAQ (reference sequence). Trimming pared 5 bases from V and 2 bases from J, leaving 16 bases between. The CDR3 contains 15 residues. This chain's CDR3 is CASSRFALGTYEQYF. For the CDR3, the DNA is TGTGCCAGCAGCCGATTCGCCCTTGGGACCTACGAGCAGTACTTC.

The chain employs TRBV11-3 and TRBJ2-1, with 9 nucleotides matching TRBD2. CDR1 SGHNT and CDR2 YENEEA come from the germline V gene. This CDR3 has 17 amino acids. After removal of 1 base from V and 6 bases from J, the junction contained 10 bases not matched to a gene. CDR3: CASSLAQREAPSNEQFF. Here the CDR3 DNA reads TGTGCCAGCAGCTTAGCTCAGCGGGAGGCCCCGAGCAATGAGCAGTTCTTC.

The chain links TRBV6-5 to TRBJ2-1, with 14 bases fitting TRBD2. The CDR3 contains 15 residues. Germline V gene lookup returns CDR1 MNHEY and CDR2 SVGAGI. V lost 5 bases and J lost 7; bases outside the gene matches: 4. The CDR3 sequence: CASSQTSGGANEQFF. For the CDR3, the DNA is TGTGCCAGCAGTCAGACTAGCGGGGGGGCGAATGAGCAGTTCTTC.

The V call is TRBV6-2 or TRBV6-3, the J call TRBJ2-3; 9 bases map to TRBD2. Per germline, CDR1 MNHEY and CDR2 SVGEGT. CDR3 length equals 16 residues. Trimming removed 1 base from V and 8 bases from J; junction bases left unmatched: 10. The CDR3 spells CASSYCLAGPECTQYF. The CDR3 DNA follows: TGTGCCAGCAGTTACTGTCTAGCGGGGCCAGAGTGTACGCAGTATTTT.

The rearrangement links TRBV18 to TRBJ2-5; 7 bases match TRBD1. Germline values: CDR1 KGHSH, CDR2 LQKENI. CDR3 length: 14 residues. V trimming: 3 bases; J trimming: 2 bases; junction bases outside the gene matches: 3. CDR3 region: CASSPGTEQETQYF. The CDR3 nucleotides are TGTGCCAGCTCACCCGGGACAGAACAAGAGACCCAGTACTTC.

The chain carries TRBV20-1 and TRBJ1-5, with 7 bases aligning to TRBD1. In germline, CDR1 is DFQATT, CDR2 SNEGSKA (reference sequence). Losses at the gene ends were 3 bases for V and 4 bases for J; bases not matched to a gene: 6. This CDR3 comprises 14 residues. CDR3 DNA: TGCAGTGCTAGGGAGGGACAGACGAATCAGCCCCAGCATTTT. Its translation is CSAREGQTNQPQHF.